This T cell receptor (beta chain) was sequenced in a study of cytomegalovirus exposure and HLA in healthy donors (dated by TCRdb to 2015 to 2018). Context from the whole study: According to an earlier analysis of a few hundred of the donors, about 180 million T cells yielded 117 million unique TCR beta sequences and around 300 Gb of sequence data. The number of donors typed differed by locus, with about 629-630 for A, B, C, DRB1 and DQB1, 522 for DQA1, approximately 570 for DPA1, and under 490 for DPB1. The aim of the study was to test whether cataloging public T cell receptors could identify signatures of past pathogen exposure. All discovery cohort repertoires had been generated on a single sequencing platform. A later analysis re-examined previously published TCR beta repertoires from 500 to 700 donors and added high-resolution HLA genotyping to investigate patterns of TCR occurrence. In a later genetic analysis, genome-wide SNP genotypes for about 60% of the 666 donors were used, and that subset was treated as a discovery cohort. Alongside the repertoire data, information on donor age, sex, ethnicity and CMV serostatus was compiled. Roughly 310 gigabases of sequencing data and 80 million or so unique TCR sequences were included in an early release covering around 650 HLA-typed donors. A separate validation cohort of 90 to 150 different subjects was used in addition to the 666-subject first cohort. The study combined high-throughput TCR immunosequencing, statistical association of individual TCRs with disease status, and machine learning to predict cytomegalovirus infection status. Several DR-DQ haplotypes were handled as single units for association and clustering because linkage in the cohort was strong. Among the approximately 430 genotyped donors, around 81% belonged to the genetic ancestry cluster associated with self-reported Caucasian donors. HLA typing included class I and class II loci at four-digit resolution. On average, about 240,000 unique TCR beta nucleotide sequences were sequenced per donor among more than 350 genotyped donors of the cohort, with roughly a sixth of those sequences being non-productive. Rather than using new phenotypic data, the later analysis identified candidate immune exposures from TCR beta sequences and from how often those sequences occurred across donors. The study used immunosequencing to profile the T cell repertoires of approximately 630 subjects and linked those repertoires to cytomegalovirus serostatus. To decide whether each TCR beta V gene segment behaved as functional or pseudogenic, an earlier analysis of fewer than 750 of the donors relied on high-throughput TCR beta sequencing.

In the case of this clone: The specificity of this receptor is unknown. Nothing much larger sits one base from this clone, and base qualities are not available.

The cohort comprised some 730 healthy bone marrow donors. At the time of sampling, every cohort member was nominally healthy, though immune exposures that went unrecorded were likely present. The donor tested CMV seropositive and was one of the 289 seropositive cohort members. A peripheral blood sample was provided by each donor, and peripheral blood mononuclear cells were used for TCR beta sequencing. The Qiagen DNeasy Blood Extraction Kit was used to extract genomic DNA from the blood cell samples. Receptors were amplified or captured by the immunoSEQ multiplex PCR assay. For the multiplex PCR, a mixture combining 60 forward primers for TCR Vbeta segments and 13 reverse primers for TCR Jbeta segments was used. A multiplex PCR assay on genomic DNA amplified the CDR3 region of rearranged TCR beta genes. The Illumina HiSeq System was used to sequence the amplified TCR beta libraries as 87-base-pair reads. Concerning the study's data processing: In a later analysis, some 80 million unique TCR beta chains were counted across the roughly 610 repertoires, and around 10 million of these chains were shared by at least two donors. Raw reads were error-corrected and collapsed into unique sequences by a nearest-neighbor algorithm in which closely related sequences were merged to remove PCR and sequencing errors. V, D and J gene segments were assigned by aligning CDR3 sequences to IMGT reference sequences. For a sequence to be retained, a match of at least six nucleotides was required to both a V gene segment and a J gene segment. Rearrangements were called productive when the CDR3 lacked stop codons and stayed in frame with V and J; all others were non-productive. Following IMGT convention, CDR3 was defined as the stretch from the second conserved V-encoded cysteine up to the conserved J-encoded phenylalanine. The earlier analysis of about 500 of the donors excluded sequences that lacked an unambiguous match to a single V gene segment. In an earlier analysis of approximately 590 of the donors, a V segment was called functional when productive rearrangements were above 56.7%, and segregating when the standard deviation between donors exceeded 5%. A statistical classification framework was built for diagnosing cytomegalovirus status from the catalog of TCR beta chain sequences. V and J gene assignment, in a later analysis, came from comparing TCR nucleotide sequences with IMGT/GENE-DB human TR gene sequences. Using the TCRdist pipeline, a later analysis assigned CDR3 sequences along with most-parsimonious VDJ recombination scenarios. In a later analysis, each TCR beta chain was defined by its CDR3 amino acid sequence together with its V-gene family, and reads lacking a unique V-gene family were excluded. To address suspected cross-contamination and a sequencing artifact, a later analysis removed over 500 highly shared, low-generation-probability nucleotide sequences. For each public chain, a later analysis derived a clonal expansion index from normalized ranks of inferred template counts within each repertoire. Generation probabilities in a later analysis came from a VDJ recombination model fitted to out-of-frame rearrangements, and those results were checked against IGoR. In a later analysis, TCR-TCR, TCR-HLA and TCR-CMV co-occurrence was scored with hypergeometric tests, and a repertoire-size bias correction was applied to TCR pairs. False discovery rates were estimated in a later analysis by permuting HLA or CMV assignments 20 times. In a later analysis, co-occurring TCRs were grouped using DBSCAN, with TCRdist sequence similarity added in when clustering inside HLA-allele-positive subsets. For co-occurrence clustering, repertoires with fewer than 30,000 or more than 120,000 public chains were excluded, along with five repertoires with anomalous nucleotide sharing. Imported from immuneACCESS, the table was reduced by TCRdb to in-frame sequences with V and J called. These copies leave out some clones; in studies compared against another copy, an unresolved V gene accounts for under half, and the cause of the remainder is not known. The V and J calls and the clone size are those of that table, but D and trimming were determined from the DNA. This sample lists fewer than 150,000 clones; approximately 78% were detected once. Of the sample, around 6.6% is held by the ten largest clones.

Points the paper makes about the study in general: According to a later analysis, most CMV-associated TCR beta chains appeared to be HLA-restricted, and the HLA associations seemed to be driven largely by CMV exposure. The only immune exposure information available for the cohort was CMV serostatus. V-gene and J-gene trimming of TCR beta chains was associated with a missense DCLRE1C variant in a later genetic analysis, and the association was replicated in an independent cohort. Assigning TCR associations to individual alleles was difficult when HLA alleles, especially DR and DQ, strongly co-occurred. According to a later analysis, TCR association rates differed among HLA loci, with DRB1 alleles showing the most associated TCRs and HLA-C alleles showing the fewest. A later analysis reported that several top co-occurrence clusters appeared linked to parvovirus B19, influenza, CMV and Epstein-Barr virus. Because some donors lacked HLA typing at each locus, the association tests relied only on the typed subset. Some IMGT-functional V segments, including TRBV6-2 and TRBV6-3, could not be told apart with the 87-base-pair reads, so those segments were excluded. A cluster of highly shared sequence variants was judged likely to be a technical artifact of the sequencing pipeline. In a later genetic analysis, fewer N-insertions in productive TCRs were reported among donors in an Asian-associated ancestry cluster than the roughly 670-donor mean. The classifier was reported to diagnose cytomegalovirus status with high specificity and sensitivity in both the original cohort and the validation cohort. Across donors, most TCR sequences were observed very rarely, whereas some public TCRs were present in many individuals. Correlated functional status among segregating V segments might be attributable to linkage disequilibrium, but an unknown experimental factor could not be ruled out. The authors suggested that the approach could potentially be generalized to other disease states and immunological phenotypes. In the study, 150 to 200 TCR beta chains were listed as associated with cytomegalovirus. The earlier analysis of approximately 540 of the donors excluded some 16 rarely observed V segments, including chromosome 9 orphons, because counts were too low. A later analysis found that HLA-associated TCR beta chains were more clonally expanded and had lower generation probabilities than equally common non-associated chains. A later analysis associated 17,000 or so TCR beta sequences with specific HLA alleles at a false discovery rate of 0.05. In an earlier analysis of under 600 of the donors, most TCR beta V segments were observed in productive rearrangements about 87% or about 30% of the time, broadly matching IMGT annotations. A few of the identified cytomegalovirus-associated TCR beta chains were confirmed in vitro to be specific for cytomegalovirus antigens. Presence/absence analyses assumed roughly uniform sequencing depth across donors, an assumption that may not hold. In this cohort, only TCR beta chains were sequenced, and detectable features were limited by the absence of alpha or paired-chain data. A further reported finding was that TCR beta sequences accurately predicted the HLA-A and HLA-B alleles for most subjects in the first cohort.

Based on the germline V gene, the CDR1 and CDR2 sequences are SGHDT and YYEEEE. V loses 5 bases of germline sequence and J loses 1 base, and the interval between the two ends is 12 bases. The CDR3 numbers 14 residues from cysteine through phenylalanine. Left in the record is the CDR3 DNA by itself, 42 bases read in frame from the first base. The clonotype originates from a woman in her thirties or forties in good health and CMV-seropositive. The material sequenced was PBMCs. The chain links TRBV5-6 with TRBJ1-1; no D gene call is confident. The sequenced DNA is TGTGCCAGCAGTGTCAAGCGCCCGAACACTGAAGCTTTCTTT. Translated, this is CASSVKRPNTEAFF.